The subject of this entry is one TCR beta chain. The CDR3 extends over 14 amino acids. Germline V gene lookup returns CDR1 KGHSH and CDR2 LQKENI. With 4 bases removed from V and 4 bases from J, the gap between germline ends came to 13 bases. The assay was immunoSEQ multiplex PCR, and TCRdb's table has in-frame clones only and misses some. The sample has approximately 73,000 clones; around 92% are singletons. This specimen comes from a study of technical replicates of blood from a handful of donors. The TCR sequence derives from a human donor in good health. This chain joins TRBV18 and TRBJ1-1; D is possibly TRBD1 (6 bases). What was sequenced was T cells isolated from PBMCs. DNA for the CDR3: TGTGCCAGCTCACAACAGGGTACGAGCACTGAAGCTTTCTTT. As protein: CASSQQGTSTEAFF. The variable domain in full, completed from reference TRBV18 and TRBJ1-1, reads NAGVMQNPRHLVRRRGQEARLRCSPMKGHSHVYWYRQLPEEGLKFMVYLQKENIIDESGMPKERFSAEFPKEGPSILRIQQVVRGDSAAYFCASSQQGTSTEAFFGQGTRLTVV.